These 13 T cell receptor beta chains were sequenced from one sample in a study of blood T cell repertoires in COVID-19. Assay: immunoSEQ multiplex PCR; the TCRdb copy retains only in-frame clones and omits some. The top ten clones hold 2% to 2.5% of a sample with roughly 120,000 clones, 70% to 90% of them seen once. Sequencing was carried out using peripheral blood. These receptors were taken from a man younger than 40 with acute or convalescent COVID-19.

The V call is TRBV6-6, the J call TRBJ2-7; D might be TRBD1 (5 bases). The CDR3 sequence is 17 residues long. CDR1 and CDR2 (germline): MNHNY, SVGAGI (reference sequence). Trimming shortened V by 5 bases and J by 4 bases, and 24 bases separated the two germline ends. The CDR3 coding sequence is TGTGCCAGCAGTCCTACCCCAGACAGAAGGGCATTTTACGAGCAGTACGTC. This encodes CASSPTPDRRAFYEQYV.

The genes are TRBV20-1 and TRBJ2-3, with 9 bases identical to TRBD2. CDR1 and CDR2 (germline): DFQATT, SNEGSKA (reference sequence). With 6 bases clipped from V and 7 bases from J, the junction kept 2 bases outside the gene matches. The CDR3 is made up of 11 amino acids. The CDR3 DNA is TGCAGTGCGGCGGGAGGGTATACGCAGTATTTT. It yields the protein CSAAGGYTQYF.

This clone was found a few times. The chain employs TRBV4-2 and TRBJ2-3; the match to TRBD2 covers 13 bases. The CDR3 covers 17 residues. V shed 3 bases, J shed 7 bases, and the junction held 10 bases outside the gene matches. Germline V lookup: CDR1 LGHNA, CDR2 YNFKEQ. The CDR3 here is CASSHQTSGGALNTQYF. In nucleotides, the CDR3 is TGTGCCAGCAGCCACCAAACTAGCGGGGGGGCCCTTAATACGCAGTATTTT.

This clone was seen more than once but under ten times. The same CDR3 can be traced to other DNA sequences in this sample. V gene TRBV7-2 combines with J gene TRBJ2-7; 13 bases fit TRBD2. Germline CDR1 is SGHTA and CDR2 is FQGNSA. The CDR3 spans 14 residues. V lost 5 bases to trimming and J lost 4 bases; unmatched junction nucleotides: 2. The CDR3 protein is CASSPGLAGYEQYV. The CDR3 bases are TGTGCCAGCAGCCCGGGACTAGCGGGGTACGAGCAGTACGTC.

This sequence joins TRBV15 and TRBJ2-2, with TRBD1 matching over 10 bases. V lost 2 bases to trimming and J lost 4 bases; unmatched junction nucleotides: 7. The CDR3 totals 17 residues. The germline V gene has CDR1 LNHNV and CDR2 YYDKDF (reference sequence). The CDR3 region has the DNA TGTGCCACCAGCAGAACGCGGACAGGGGGATCCACCGGGGAGCTGTTTTTT. Its translation is CATSRTRTGGSTGELFF.

The chain couples TRBV10-3 to TRBJ1-6; TRBD1 matches at 11 bases. Trimming took 3 bases from V and 13 from J; bases not matched to a gene: 5. CDR3 size: 14 residues. Looked up from germline, CDR1 is ENHRY and CDR2 is SYGVKD. The CDR3 here is CAISEGTGGSPLHF. CDR3 coding DNA: TGTGCCATCAGTGAAGGGACAGGGGGTTCTCCCCTCCACTTT.

CDR3 nucleotides: TGTGCCAGCAGCCAAGAGACGAGGTTGCACTACGAGCAGTACTTC. Translating it yields CASSQETRLHYEQYF. The chain is built from TRBV4-2 and TRBJ2-7; the D is unclear. CDR1 and CDR2 (germline): LGHNA, YNFKEQ. V lost 0 bases and J lost 3, with 12 bases in between. The CDR3 has 15 residues.

The V gene is TRBV19, the J gene TRBJ2-5; D unresolved. Trimming removed 3 bases at V and 3 bases at J, with 5 bases between. The CDR3 totals 12 residues. The germline CDR1 and CDR2 sequences are LNHDA and SQIVND (reference sequence). The CDR3 DNA is TGTGCCAGTAGTATCCCTAAAGAGACCCAGTACTTC. Translation: CASSIPKETQYF.

V and J are TRBV11-3 and TRBJ2-1; weak D call: TRBD2 (5 bases). Germline CDR1 reads SGHNT; CDR2 reads YENEEA. The CDR3 is 15 amino acids. V was cut by 5 bases and J by 0 bases, with 11 bases left in between. This CDR3 is CASSPLGSSYNEQFF. CDR3 nucleotide sequence: TGTGCCAGCAGCCCTTTGGGGAGCTCCTACAATGAGCAGTTCTTC. The whole variable domain, remainder taken from reference TRBV11-3 and TRBJ2-1, is EAGVVQSPRYKIIEKKQPVAFWCNPISGHNTLYWYLQNLGQGPELLIRYENEEAVDDSQLPKDRFSAERLKGVDSTLKIQPAELGDSAVYLCASSPLGSSYNEQFFGPGTRLTVL.

The CDR3 region is CASSPSANTEAFF. The CDR3 coding sequence is TGTGCCAGCAGCCCTAGCGCGAACACTGAAGCTTTCTTT. The chain carries TRBV7-8 and TRBJ1-1; D remains ambiguous. V lost 5 bases, J lost 1 base, and 8 bases lay in between. Per the germline V gene, CDR1 is SGHVS and CDR2 is FQNEAQ. This CDR3 spans 13 amino acids.

This chain links TRBV4-3 with TRBJ1-4; no clear D gene. The CDR3 consists of 17 residues. Deletions cut 1 base from V and 0 bases from J, with 12 bases between. Per the germline V gene, CDR1 is LGHNA and CDR2 is YSLEER. CDR3 protein: CASSQGPDTATNEKLFF. The CDR3 DNA reads TGCGCCAGCAGCCAAGGACCCGACACTGCAACTAATGAAAAACTGTTTTTT.

The CDR3 is CASSPHGSRDREDYGYTF. CDR3 sequence (DNA): TGCGCCAGCAGCCCCCACGGAAGCCGGGACAGGGAGGACTATGGCTACACCTTC. V is TRBV5-1 and J is TRBJ1-2; 9 bases line up with TRBD1. Per germline, CDR1 SGHRS and CDR2 YFSETQ. J lost 3 bases, V lost 4 bases, and 16 bases had no gene match. The CDR3 totals 18 residues.

The chain carries TRBV11-2 and TRBJ2-7; tentatively, D is TRBD1 (5 bases). The CDR3 runs to 13 residues. The germline CDR1 and CDR2 sequences are SGHAT and FQNNGV. Deletions cut 1 base from V and 6 bases from J, with 10 bases between. CDR3 loop: CASSLARGGEQYF. The CDR3 DNA sequence: TGTGCCAGCAGCTTAGCAAGGGGCGGCGAGCAGTACTTC.